This T cell receptor beta chain was captured by sequencing in a study of glioma-infiltrating T cells after dendritic cell vaccination. Background on the study: Dendritic cells derived from monocytes and pulsed with autologous tumor lysate formed the vaccine.

The CDR3 loop spans 17 amino acids. Trimming removed 5 bases from V and 4 bases from J; junction bases left unmatched: 16. The germline gives CDR1 SNHLY, CDR2 FYNNEI. This table comes from immunoSEQ multiplex PCR, and its TCRdb copy is limited to in-frame clones, with some not included. The sample comprises roughly 87,000 clones, 75% to 90% of which are singletons, and less than 7.5% rests with the top ten. As to time point: after dendritic cell vaccination, including at tumor progression/relapse. Blood PBMC samples: pre-vaccination, two weeks post third vaccination, and at tumor progression. The source of this sequence is a human donor with glioblastoma. V is TRBV2 and J is TRBJ1-2; 7 nucleotides agree with TRBD1. The sample consisted of blood, taken after dendritic cell vaccination. The CDR3 spells CASSQTEPGQILYGYTF. As DNA, the CDR3 is TGTGCCAGCAGTCAAACTGAGCCGGGACAGATTCTCTATGGCTACACCTTC.